The 3 T cell receptor beta chains given below trace back to one sample, sequenced in a study of blood T cell repertoires in COVID-19. TCRdb's table, derived via immunoSEQ multiplex PCR, lists solely in-frame clones and lacks some. The repertoire holds approximately 80,000 clones, with 90% as singletons. Sample: peripheral blood. The receptors originated from a woman in her fifties or sixties in a cohort sampled during active COVID-19.

The V call is TRBV27, the J call TRBJ1-1; D is perhaps TRBD1 (6 bases). The CDR3 consists of 14 residues. The germline CDR1 and CDR2 sequences are MNHEY and SMNVEV (reference sequence). Trimming cost V 6 bases and J 4 bases, with 15 bases left between them. As DNA, the CDR3 is TGTGCCAGCAGAACAGGGCAGGGAACCACTGAAGCTTTCTTT. It specifies CASRTGQGTTEAFF.

CDR3 DNA sequence: TGTGCCAGTAACCGTGGTGGCATAAAAGCGGGAGCCTTCTACGAGCAGTACTTC. This translates into CASNRGGIKAGAFYEQYF. The V gene is TRBV19, the J gene TRBJ2-7, with 8 bases identical to TRBD2. The V segment lost 7 bases and the J segment 3 bases; nucleotides outside the gene matches: 20. CDR1 LNHDA and CDR2 SQIVND come from the germline V gene (reference sequence). This CDR3 comprises 18 residues. Full variable domain (rest looked up from reference TRBV19 and TRBJ2-7): DGGITQSPKYLFRKEGQNVTLSCEQNLNHDAMYWYRQDPGQGLRLIYYSQIVNDFQKGDIAEGYSVSREKKESFPLTVTSAQKNPTAFYLCASNRGGIKAGAFYEQYFGPGTRLTVT.

The chain joins TRBV18 to TRBJ2-1, with 13 bases aligning to TRBD2. Germline V gives CDR1 KGHSH, CDR2 LQKENI. The CDR3 totals 18 residues. The ends lost 3 bases at V and 5 bases at J; junction bases unmatched: 10. The CDR3 spells CASSPPGLAGSGNNEQFF. DNA for the CDR3: TGTGCCAGCTCACCGCCGGGACTAGCGGGAAGCGGGAACAATGAGCAGTTCTTC.